This T cell receptor beta chain is from a study of T cell repertoires in cytomegalovirus infection. TCRdb reprocessed the reads with MiXCR, giving one entry per CDR3 protein. The sample yields 250,000 to 300,000 distinct CDR3 sequences, roughly a fifth seen once. This clonotype has just a few counts. Its cognate antigen is unknown. The material sequenced was cultured PBMCs, taken from culture after CMV antigen stimulation. This TCR derives from a human donor in good health (CMV status not recorded). Some clones in this sample may be carry-over from other donors' samples.

The CDR3 reads CASSIFTGGPTENTDTQYF. The CDR3 nucleotides are TGTGCCAGTAGTATTTTTACGGGAGGGCCCACAGAGAACACAGATACGCAGTATTTT. This sequence joins TRBV19 and TRBJ2-3, with 8 bases fitting TRBD2. Trimming took 3 bases from V and 2 from J; bases not matched to a gene: 16. The CDR3 spans 19 residues. CDR1 and CDR2 from the germline V gene are LNHDA and SQIVND (reference sequence).